This is a list of T cell receptor beta chains from one sample in a study of neurological immune-mediated disorders. TCRdb re-called the 5' RACE reads with MiXCR, one entry per CDR3 protein. Here the sample spans about 70,000 distinct CDR3 sequences, 3.2% being singletons. The sequenced material came from PBMCs. The receptors originated from a woman aged 50 to 65 with multiple sclerosis. Both conserved end residues are part of each CDR3. The D gene is left open where the match is weak. Size is stated for part of the rows, as once, few or many counts, or as a class when the clone is expanded.

abundance	v_gene	len	d_gene	j_gene	CDR3aa	CDR3nt
many	TRBV5-1	15	NA	TRBJ2-2	CASSFRASDTGELFF	TGCGCCAGCAGCTTCCGGGCCTCAGACACCGGGGAGCTGTTTTTT
many	TRBV7-8	14	NA	TRBJ2-2	CASSPGTGTGELFF	TGTGCCAGCAGCCCCGGGACGGGAACCGGGGAGCTGTTTTTT
many	TRBV20-1	15	TRBD2	TRBJ2-3	CSASLSGGGTDTQYF	TGCAGTGCTTCATTGAGCGGGGGGGGCACAGATACGCAGTATTTT
many	TRBV5-8	17	NA	TRBJ2-6	CASTRKFGVYGANVLTF	TGTGCCAGCACCCGGAAGTTCGGGGTTTATGGGGCCAACGTCCTGACTTTC
many	TRBV5-1	14	TRBD1	TRBJ2-2	CASRRQGNTGELFF	TGCGCCAGCAGAAGACAGGGGAACACCGGGGAGCTGTTTTTT
many	TRBV7-3	15	TRBD2	TRBJ2-3	CASSPTGLAPDTQYF	TGTGCCAGCAGCCCAACGGGACTAGCGCCAGATACGCAGTATTTT
many	TRBV9	14	NA	TRBJ2-3	CASSAERNTDTQYF	TGTGCCAGCAGCGCAGAGCGGAACACAGATACGCAGTATTTT
many	TRBV5-1	18	TRBD1	TRBJ1-5	CASSVDPTGQGSNQPQHF	TGCGCCAGCAGCGTAGATCCAACGGGACAGGGGAGCAATCAGCCCCAGCATTTT
many	TRBV9	18	TRBD2	TRBJ2-6	CASSARLAVSSGANVLTF	TGTGCCAGCAGCGCCAGACTAGCGGTGAGCTCTGGGGCCAACGTCCTGACTTTC
many	TRBV7-9	13	NA	TRBJ1-6	CATDLDSLSPLHF	TGTGCCACCGACTTGGACAGTCTCTCACCCCTCCACTTT
many	TRBV20-1	15	TRBD1	TRBJ1-5	CSAFPDRGDGQPQHF	TGCAGTGCCTTCCCGGACAGGGGGGATGGTCAGCCCCAGCATTTT
few	TRBV20-1	12	TRBD2	TRBJ2-2	CSVAGGPGELFF	TGCAGTGTAGCGGGAGGGCCCGGGGAGCTGTTTTTT
many	TRBV12-3/TRBV12-4	13	NA	TRBJ1-1	CASRRDLVTEAFF	TGTGCCAGCCGCAGGGATTTGGTCACTGAAGCTTTCTTT
many	TRBV7-9	11	NA	TRBJ2-5	CASSPLETQYF	TGTGCCAGCAGCCCTTTGGAGACCCAGTACTTC
many	TRBV25-1	13	NA	TRBJ2-7	CASSGLDGYEQYF	TGTGCCAGCAGTGGGTTAGACGGCTACGAGCAGTACTTC
many	TRBV20-1	10	NA	TRBJ1-2	CSASQYGYTF	TGCAGTGCTAGTCAATATGGCTACACCTTC
many	TRBV5-1	17	NA	TRBJ1-2	CASSPSRGPGEPDGYTF	TGCGCCAGCAGCCCTAGCCGGGGGCCCGGGGAGCCGGATGGCTACACCTTC
many	TRBV10-3	16	TRBD1	TRBJ1-5	CAISDGTGVYGKPQHF	TGTGCCATCTCGGATGGGACAGGGGTGTACGGAAAGCCCCAGCATTTT
many	TRBV5-1	14	NA	TRBJ2-7	CASSGTGSTYEQYF	TGCGCCAGCAGCGGTACAGGGTCTACCTACGAGCAGTACTTC
many	TRBV20-1	18	TRBD1	TRBJ1-5	CSARVNRGPNPNNQPQHF	TGCAGTGCTAGGGTTAACAGGGGACCAAACCCTAACAATCAGCCCCAGCATTTT
many	TRBV7-9	13	NA	TRBJ1-2	CASSLRTGYGYTF	TGTGCCAGCAGCCTCCGGACGGGCTATGGCTACACCTTC
many	TRBV12-3/TRBV12-4	13	TRBD2	TRBJ2-7	CASSQARGVEQYF	TGTGCCAGCAGCCAAGCTCGGGGGGTCGAGCAGTACTTC
NA	TRBV20-1	13	NA	TRBJ2-3	CSDSRTSTDTQYF	TGCAGTGATAGCAGGACTAGCACAGATACGCAGTATTTT
many	TRBV20-1	15	NA	TRBJ2-3	CSVCQGPRVTDTQYF	TGCAGTGTATGTCAGGGGCCTAGGGTCACAGATACGCAGTATTTT
many	TRBV20-1	15	TRBD1	TRBJ2-5	CSARLQGVLVETQYF	TGCAGTGCTAGACTGCAGGGGGTGTTGGTAGAGACCCAGTACTTC
many	TRBV5-5	15	TRBD2	TRBJ2-1	CASSPRTSGGDQQFF	TGTGCCAGCAGCCCGAGGACTAGCGGGGGGGACCAGCAGTTCTTC
many	TRBV27	12	NA	TRBJ1-2	CASSSYPGGYTF	TGTGCCAGCAGTTCCTACCCCGGGGGCTACACCTTC
many	TRBV25-1	13	NA	TRBJ1-1	CASNAHGNTEAFF	TGTGCCAGCAACGCACACGGGAACACTGAAGCTTTCTTT
many	TRBV19	14	NA	TRBJ1-5	CASSIDVGSQPQHF	TGTGCCAGTAGTATCGACGTGGGGAGTCAGCCCCAGCATTTT
many	TRBV5-5	14	TRBD2	TRBJ2-2	CASTGLAGSGELFF	TGTGCCAGCACGGGACTAGCGGGATCCGGGGAGCTGTTTTTT
many	TRBV7-2	15	TRBD2	TRBJ2-7	CASSLRLAETYEQYF	TGTGCCAGCAGCTTAAGACTAGCGGAAACCTACGAGCAGTACTTC
NA	TRBV4-3	13	NA	TRBJ2-3	CASSPSAGDTQYF	TGCGCCAGCAGCCCGAGCGCCGGGGATACGCAGTATTTT
many	TRBV18	13	NA	TRBJ1-5	CASSPRMNQPQHF	TGTGCCAGCTCACCACGTATGAATCAGCCCCAGCATTTT
many	TRBV5-6	17	NA	TRBJ2-6	CASSLKVWGKGANVLTF	TGTGCCAGCAGCTTAAAGGTATGGGGTAAGGGGGCCAACGTCCTGACTTTC
many	TRBV28	17	TRBD1	TRBJ1-5	CASSLYPGQGGNQPQHF	TGTGCCAGCAGTTTATACCCGGGACAGGGGGGAAATCAGCCCCAGCATTTT
many	TRBV6-4	14	TRBD1	TRBJ1-4	CASSDSTGHEKLFF	TGTGCCAGCAGTGACTCGACAGGGCATGAAAAACTGTTTTTT
many	TRBV29-1	15	NA	TRBJ2-5	CSVEDVLAHQETQYF	TGCAGCGTTGAAGATGTCTTAGCGCACCAAGAGACCCAGTACTTC
many	TRBV5-5	14	TRBD2	TRBJ2-5	CASSRAGDLGTQYF	TGTGCCAGCAGTAGAGCGGGAGATCTCGGGACCCAGTACTTC
many	TRBV7-3	15	TRBD2	TRBJ2-1	CASSLSLAGSNEQFF	TGTGCCAGCAGCTTAAGCCTAGCGGGATCCAATGAGCAGTTCTTC
few	TRBV7-2	12	NA	TRBJ2-1	CASRLHPNEQFF	TGTGCCAGCAGGTTACACCCCAATGAGCAGTTCTTC
many	TRBV6-5	14	NA	TRBJ1-6	CASSYSPGLSPLHF	TGTGCCAGCAGTTACTCCCCGGGACTCTCTCCCCTCCACTTT
NA	TRBV7-9	12	NA	TRBJ1-4	CDSSTEPGKLFF	TGTGACAGCAGCACTGAACCGGGAAAACTGTTTTTT
many	TRBV5-5	13	NA	TRBJ2-5	CASSSGTRETQYF	TGTGCCAGCAGCTCCGGGACACGGGAGACCCAGTACTTC
many	TRBV5-1	13	NA	TRBJ2-3	CASSAASLDTQYF	TGCGCCAGCAGCGCCGCGTCTCTAGATACGCAGTATTTT
many	TRBV7-3	15	TRBD1	TRBJ1-2	CASSLKGGLDYGYTF	TGTGCCAGCAGCTTAAAAGGGGGCTTGGACTATGGCTACACCTTC
NA	TRBV27	12	TRBD2	TRBJ2-3	CASSTRGGRQYF	TGTGCCAGCAGCACCCGGGGCGGGAGGCAGTATTTT
many	TRBV5-1	16	NA	TRBJ2-2	CASSLNGVRNTGELFF	TGCGCCAGCAGCTTGAACGGGGTTCGGAACACCGGGGAGCTGTTTTTT